Shown below are 24 T cell receptor beta chains from a single sample sequenced in a study of immune cell composition in non-small cell lung cancer. Using immunoSEQ multiplex PCR, the repertoire was profiled, and TCRdb retains in-frame clones only, with some absent. Of around 3,700 clones in the sample, about three quarters were seen once. Sequenced: lung tumor tissue. Receptor source: a human donor with non-small cell lung cancer.

This chain uses TRBV6-4 with TRBJ2-3; TRBD2 aligns across 8 bases. J was trimmed by 1 base and V by 5 bases; bases with no gene match: 2. Germline CDR1 reads MRHNA; CDR2 reads SNTAGT. The CDR3 has 14 amino acids. This CDR3 is CASSPGGGTDTQYF. CDR3 DNA sequence: TGTGCCAGCAGTCCCGGGGGGGGCACAGATACGCAGTATTTT.

This clone was seen a handful of times. The chain has TRBV29-1 and TRBJ2-7; 9 nucleotides agree with TRBD1. CDR1 is SQVTM and CDR2 is ANQGSEA in the germline V gene. The junction had 7 bases not matched to a gene; V was cut back by 6 bases and J by 4 bases. The CDR3 sequence is 13 residues long. CDR3 protein: CSVVPGQGYEQYF. The DNA for the CDR3 is TGCAGCGTCGTGCCGGGACAGGGATACGAGCAGTACTTC.

The gene calls are TRBV6-1 and TRBJ2-6; a weak D match, TRBD2 (6 bases). CDR1 MNHNS and CDR2 SASEGT come from the germline V gene. There are 15 residues in the CDR3. The V gene lost 6 bases and the J gene lost 0 bases, with 9 bases spanning the gap. This CDR3 reads CASRGGVSGANVLTF. The DNA for the CDR3 is TGTGCCAGCAGGGGGGGAGTCTCTGGGGCCAACGTCCTGACTTTC.

CDR3 sequence reads: CASSSDRVQETQYF. The CDR3 coding sequence is TGCGCCAGCAGCTCCGACAGGGTCCAAGAGACCCAGTACTTC. The chain joins TRBV5-1 to TRBJ2-5, with TRBD1 matching over 7 bases. V was pared by 3 bases and J by 1 base, with 3 bases of the junction left unmatched. Germline CDR1 reads SGHRS; CDR2 reads YFSETQ. The CDR3 consists of 14 residues.

The chain recombines TRBV12-2 with TRBJ1-1. TRBV12-2 is recorded as a pseudogene. CDR3 length: 9 amino acids. CDR3 DNA sequence: TGTGCAAGCCTAACTGAAGCTTTCTTT. Translating it yields CASLTEAFF.

This clone was detected once. This chain links TRBV4-3 with TRBJ1-3; a possible D gene is TRBD1 (6 bases). Germline V gene data show CDR1 as LGHNA and CDR2 as YSLEER. Trimming shortened V by 0 bases and J by 1 base, and 19 bases separated the two germline ends. This CDR3 is 19 amino acids long. The CDR3 region has the DNA TGCGCCAGCAGCCAAGAACCGGACAGTCACCAATCTTCTGGAAACACCATATATTTT. Protein product: CASSQEPDSHQSSGNTIYF.

This chain links TRBV7-3 with TRBJ2-4, with D perhaps matching TRBD1 (7 bases). Per germline, CDR1 SGHTA and CDR2 FQGTGA. V was clipped by 4 bases and J by 6 bases, with 10 bases between them. CDR3 length: 13 amino acids. The CDR3 here is CASSSQGGNIQYF. CDR3 bases: TGTGCCAGCAGCTCCCAGGGGGGAAACATTCAGTACTTC.

This clone is deemed large. The chain carries TRBV4-1 and TRBJ2-5; D perhaps matches TRBD1 (6 bases). The CDR3 loop spans 14 amino acids. Germline CDR1 and CDR2: MGHRA and YSYEKL. Trimming removed 0 bases from V and 2 bases from J, with 7 bases in between. The CDR3: CASSQETGQETQYF. CDR3 nucleotide sequence: TGCGCCAGCAGCCAAGAGACAGGACAAGAGACCCAGTACTTC.

The chain combines TRBV25-1 with TRBJ2-7; D unresolved. Germline V gene data show CDR1 as MGHDK and CDR2 as SYGVNS. This CDR3 contains 12 residues. The germline V and J ends were trimmed by 6 bases and 6 bases, with 12 bases remaining between them. The CDR3 sequence: CASSAPALEQYF. CDR3 DNA: TGTGCCAGCAGCGCCCCTGCGCTCGAGCAGTACTTC.

The chain employs TRBV7-2 and TRBJ1-2; the match to TRBD1 covers 8 bases. This CDR3 region has 14 residues. After removal of 1 base from V and 2 bases from J, the junction contained 0 bases not matched to a gene. CDR1 and CDR2 (germline): SGHTA, FQGNSA. In nucleotides, the CDR3 is TGTGCCAGCAGCTTAGACAGGGGGAACTATGGCTACACCTTC. Amino acid sequence: CASSLDRGNYGYTF.

The rearrangement links TRBV7-2 to TRBJ2-5; 10 positions match TRBD2. V was clipped by 5 bases and J by 4 bases; unmatched bases: 13. CDR1 and CDR2 (germline): SGHTA, FQGNSA. The CDR3 is 17 amino acids. The CDR3 protein is CASSLGERGGRGETQYF. The CDR3 DNA sequence: TGTGCCAGCAGCCTAGGAGAGCGGGGGGGGAGGGGAGAGACCCAGTACTTC.

The V call is TRBV10-3, the J call TRBJ1-2; D unresolved. Germline CDR1 reads ENHRY; CDR2 reads SYGVKD. Trimming pared 4 bases from V and 5 bases from J, leaving 14 bases between. This CDR3 comprises 14 residues. This CDR3 reads CAISVPQAEYGYTF. CDR3 nucleotide sequence: TGTGCCATCAGTGTCCCCCAAGCTGAGTATGGCTACACCTTC.

The chain uses TRBV15 and TRBJ2-7, with a weak D call TRBD2 (5 bases). Germline loops: CDR1 LNHNV, CDR2 YYDKDF (reference sequence). V dropped 3 bases and J dropped 0 bases, with 6 bases sitting between them. This CDR3 region has 13 residues. CDR3 bases: TGTGCCACCAGCAGCGGGGACTCCTACGAGCAGTACTTC. Translation: CATSSGDSYEQYF. Together with reference TRBV15 and TRBJ2-7, the CDR3 gives the full variable domain: DAMVIQNPRYQVTQFGKPVTLSCSQTLNHNVMYWYQQKSSQAPKLLFHYYDKDFNNEADTPDNFQSRRPNTSFCFLDIRSPGLGDTAMYLCATSSGDSYEQYFGPGTRLTVT.

This chain links TRBV10-3 with TRBJ2-3, with 7 bases identical to TRBD2. Germline assignment: CDR1 ENHRY and CDR2 SYGVKD. This CDR3 comprises 15 residues. Losses at the gene ends were 4 bases for V and 5 bases for J; bases not matched to a gene: 9. Written as DNA, the CDR3 is TGTGCCATCAGTGGAGAAGCGGGGTCGCGAGATACGCAGTATTTT. It codes for CAISGEAGSRDTQYF.

The chain carries TRBV7-3 and TRBJ1-6, with a tentative D call TRBD1 (6 bases). This CDR3 contains 14 residues. From germline, CDR1 is SGHTA and CDR2 FQGTGA. V lost 2 bases, J lost 7 bases, and 9 bases lay in between. This CDR3 is CASSLGQWNSPLHF. DNA of the CDR3: TGTGCCAGCAGCTTAGGACAGTGGAATTCACCCCTCCACTTT.

CDR3 sequence (DNA): TGTGCCAGCAGCTTAGGTGGCAGGTTTAACACTGAAGCTTTCTTT. It codes for CASSLGGRFNTEAFF. This chain links TRBV7-8 with TRBJ1-1; D is uncertain. The CDR3 consists of 15 residues. Germline V gene lookup returns CDR1 SGHVS and CDR2 FQNEAQ. V was clipped by 1 base and J by 2 bases, with 11 bases between them.

Only a few counts were recorded for this clone. The CDR3 nucleotides are TGTGCCAGCAGCCCCCGGGCAGGGTTGACTGAAGCTTTCTTT. Its translation is CASSPRAGLTEAFF. The chain uses TRBV9 and TRBJ1-1, with a possible D match to TRBD1 (5 bases). Germline V gene sequence: CDR1 SGDLS, CDR2 YYNGEE. Trimming took off 4 bases at V and 5 bases at J, with 15 bases between the two ends. The CDR3 contains 14 residues.

The CDR3 sequence is CASRWDSSTNEKLFF. Written as DNA, the CDR3 is TGCGCCAGCAGATGGGACAGCTCAACTAATGAAAAACTGTTTTTT. This rearrangement joins TRBV10-2 to TRBJ1-4, with 7 positions matching TRBD1. CDR3 length equals 15 residues. The germline V gene encodes CDR1 WSHSY and CDR2 SAAADI. V gave up 6 bases and J gave up 0 bases; unmatched junction bases: 4.

Only a few counts were recorded for this clone. This rearrangement joins TRBV6-1 to TRBJ1-3; the D gene is possibly TRBD1 (5 bases). CDR3 length: 16 residues. V dropped 3 bases and J dropped 1 base, with 13 bases sitting between them. Per the germline V gene, CDR1 is MNHNS and CDR2 is SASEGT. The CDR3 DNA reads TGTGCCAGCAGTGAGGCCAGGGTCGGGTCTGGAAACACCATATATTTT. The encoded protein is CASSEARVGSGNTIYF.

This chain uses TRBV7-9 with TRBJ1-6; TRBD1 matches 7 bases. The V gene end was trimmed by 5 bases and the J gene end by 7 bases; junction bases not matched to a gene: 8. Germline lookup yields CDR1 SEHNR and CDR2 FQNEAQ (reference sequence). The length of the CDR3 is 15 residues. In DNA form, the CDR3 reads TGTGCCAGCAGCGGGGGACAGACCTCAAATTCACCCCTCCACTTT. It translates to CASSGGQTSNSPLHF.

The V gene is TRBV25-1, the J gene TRBJ1-5; TRBD1 aligns across 10 bases. CDR3 length: 18 amino acids. From germline, CDR1 is MGHDK and CDR2 SYGVNS. Unmatched junction bases numbered 7, after V lost 2 bases and J lost 0 bases. The CDR3 loop reads CASSEATGGYYSNQPQHF. The DNA for the CDR3 is TGTGCCAGCAGTGAAGCGACAGGGGGCTACTATAGCAATCAGCCCCAGCATTTT.

CDR3 sequence reads: CASSSIGGLGETQYF. The CDR3 DNA is TGCGCCAGCAGCTCGATAGGGGGACTAGGAGAGACCCAGTACTTC. The V gene is TRBV5-1, the J gene TRBJ2-5, with 8 positions matching TRBD2. The CDR3 extends over 15 amino acids. Trimming at V came to 3 bases and at J to 4 bases, leaving 8 bases not matched to a gene. CDR1 is SGHRS and CDR2 is YFSETQ in the germline V gene. The full variable domain, rest sourced from reference TRBV5-1 and TRBJ2-5, is KAGVTQTPRYLIKTRGQQVTLSCSPISGHRSVSWYQQTPGQGLQFLFEYFSETQRNKGNFPGRFSGRQFSNSRSEMNVSTLELGDSALYLCASSSIGGLGETQYFGPGTRLLVL.

This chain connects TRBV9 to TRBJ2-5, with D maybe TRBD2 (6 bases). CDR3 length: 15 residues. Trimming removed 0 bases from V and 2 bases from J, with 11 bases in between. Germline assignment: CDR1 SGDLS and CDR2 YYNGEE. This chain's CDR3 is CASSVEGRTQETQYF. The CDR3 DNA reads as TGTGCCAGCAGCGTAGAAGGGAGGACACAAGAGACCCAGTACTTC. The complete variable domain, with remaining parts taken from reference TRBV9 and TRBJ2-5, reads DSGVTQTPKHLITATGQRVTLRCSPRSGDLSVYWYQQSLDQGLQFLIQYYNGEERAKGNILERFSAQQFPDLHSELNLSSLELGDSALYFCASSVEGRTQETQYFGPGTRLLVL.

The chain uses TRBV19 and TRBJ2-7; TRBD1 agrees at 7 bases. The CDR3 covers 15 residues. Trimming at V came to 4 bases and at J to 7 bases, leaving 13 bases not matched to a gene. Germline V gives CDR1 LNHDA, CDR2 SQIVND (reference sequence). The CDR3, as DNA: TGTGCCAGTAGTAGGAGCGGACAGGACCCAGGGGAGCAGTACTTC. Its translation: CASSRSGQDPGEQYF.